This T cell receptor beta chain was captured in a study of early T cells in non-severe SARS-CoV-2 infection. Individual cDNA molecules were tagged with unique molecular identifiers, the study reported. Each CDR3 protein is one row after TCRdb ran MiXCR on the 5' RACE reads. The sample lists under 85,000 distinct CDR3 sequences, about 14% occurring once. In the case of this clonotype: Its target is unknown.

General study results and limits: Anti-spike CD8 specificities were favored by VDJdb matching, whose results missed private and CD4 specificities.

With 5 bases removed from V and 4 bases from J, the gap between germline ends came to 11 bases. Germline assignment: CDR1 MNHEY and CDR2 SVGAGI. This CDR3 spans 14 amino acids. This clonotype was obtained from an adult who was a healthcare worker with PCR-confirmed SARS-CoV-2 infection or an uninfected control (not recorded which). V is TRBV6-5 and J is TRBJ2-2; no clear D gene. Sequenced material: whole blood. CDR3 DNA: TGTGCCAGCAGTGCCCTAGGGCCCACCGGGGAGCTGTTTTTT. This gives the protein CASSALGPTGELFF.